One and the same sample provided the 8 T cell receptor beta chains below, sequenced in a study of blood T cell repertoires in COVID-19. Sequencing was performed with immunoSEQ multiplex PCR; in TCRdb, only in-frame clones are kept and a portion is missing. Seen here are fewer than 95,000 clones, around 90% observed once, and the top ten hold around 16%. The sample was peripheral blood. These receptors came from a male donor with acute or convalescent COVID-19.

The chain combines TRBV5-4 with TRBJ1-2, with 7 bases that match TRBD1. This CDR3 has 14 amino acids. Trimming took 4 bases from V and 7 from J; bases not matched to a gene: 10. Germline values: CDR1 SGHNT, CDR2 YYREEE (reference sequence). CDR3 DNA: TGTGCCAGCAGCCGGCCGACAGGGTTAAGTGGCTACACCTTC. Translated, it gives CASSRPTGLSGYTF.

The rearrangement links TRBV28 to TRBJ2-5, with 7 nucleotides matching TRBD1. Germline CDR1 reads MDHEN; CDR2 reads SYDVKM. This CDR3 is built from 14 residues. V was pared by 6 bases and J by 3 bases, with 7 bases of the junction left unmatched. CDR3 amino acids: CASSGTAIKETQYF. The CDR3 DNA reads TGTGCCAGCAGCGGGACAGCGATTAAAGAGACCCAGTACTTC.

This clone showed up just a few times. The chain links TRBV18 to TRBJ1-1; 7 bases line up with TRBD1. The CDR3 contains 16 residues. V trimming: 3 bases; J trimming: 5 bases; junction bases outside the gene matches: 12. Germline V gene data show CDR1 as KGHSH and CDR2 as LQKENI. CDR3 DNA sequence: TGTGCCAGCTCACCCCCGCGGGGACAGCAAGGGACTGAAGCTTTCTTT. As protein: CASSPPRGQQGTEAFF.

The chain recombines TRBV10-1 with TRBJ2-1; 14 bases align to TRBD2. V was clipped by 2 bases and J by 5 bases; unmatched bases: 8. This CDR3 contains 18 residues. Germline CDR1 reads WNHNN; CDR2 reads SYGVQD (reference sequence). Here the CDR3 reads CASSEPSTSGGAHNEQFF. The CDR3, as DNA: TGCGCCAGCAGTGAGCCGTCGACTAGCGGGGGGGCGCACAATGAGCAGTTCTTC.

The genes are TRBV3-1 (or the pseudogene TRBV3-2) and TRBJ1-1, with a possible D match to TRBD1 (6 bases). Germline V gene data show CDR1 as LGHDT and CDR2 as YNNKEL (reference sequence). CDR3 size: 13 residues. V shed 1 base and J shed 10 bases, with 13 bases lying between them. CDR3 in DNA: TGTGCCAGCAGCCAAGGCCAGGGGCAGTTAGCTTTCTTT. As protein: CASSQGQGQLAFF.

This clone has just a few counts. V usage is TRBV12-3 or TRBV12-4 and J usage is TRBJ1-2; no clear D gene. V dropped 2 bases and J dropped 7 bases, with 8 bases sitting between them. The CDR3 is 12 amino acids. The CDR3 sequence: CASSLQRVGYTF. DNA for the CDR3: TGTGCCAGCAGTTTACAGAGGGTTGGCTACACCTTC.

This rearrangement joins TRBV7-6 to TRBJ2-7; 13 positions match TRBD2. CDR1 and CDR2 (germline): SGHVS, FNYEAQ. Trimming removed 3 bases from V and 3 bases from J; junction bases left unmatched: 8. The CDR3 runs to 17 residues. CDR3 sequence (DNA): TGTGCCAGCAGCTTGGGCGGGACTAGCGGGACCCTCTACGAGCAGTACTTC. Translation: CASSLGGTSGTLYEQYF. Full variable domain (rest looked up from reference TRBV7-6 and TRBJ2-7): GAGVSQSPRYKVTKRGQDVALRCDPISGHVSLYWYRQALGQGPEFLTYFNYEAQQDKSGLPNDRFSAERPEGSISTLTIQRTEQRDSAMYRCASSLGGTSGTLYEQYFGPGTRLTVT.

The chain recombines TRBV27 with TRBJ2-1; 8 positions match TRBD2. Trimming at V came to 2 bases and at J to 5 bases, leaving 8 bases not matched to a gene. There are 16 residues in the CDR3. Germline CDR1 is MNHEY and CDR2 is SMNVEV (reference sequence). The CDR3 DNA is TGTGCCAGCAGTTTAGGGGGGACTAGGATCGACAATGAGCAGTTCTTC. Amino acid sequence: CASSLGGTRIDNEQFF.